The 16 T cell receptor beta chains in this list originate from one sample, sequenced in a study of blood T cell repertoires in COVID-19. Data came from immunoSEQ multiplex PCR; TCRdb stores just in-frame clones and leaves some out. The sample records a few hundred thousand clones, 70% to 90% being singletons. The sample consisted of peripheral blood. Receptors were obtained from a woman between 45 and 60 years old with COVID-19, enrolled during active disease.

J is TRBJ2-3 and V is TRBV24-1; the match to TRBD2 covers 7 bases. The CDR3 extends over 17 amino acids. Per germline, CDR1 KGHDR and CDR2 SFDVKD. The V and J ends lost 1 base and 0 bases, in that order; junction bases with no gene match: 6. CDR3: CATSDFEAGLSTDTQYF. As DNA, the CDR3 is TGTGCCACCAGTGATTTCGAAGCGGGGCTTAGCACAGATACGCAGTATTTT.

The V gene is TRBV13, the J gene TRBJ1-1; the D is unclear. There are 14 residues in the CDR3. The germline CDR1 and CDR2 sequences are PRHDT and FYEKMQ (reference sequence). Trimming removed 0 bases at V and 1 base at J, with 6 bases between. Here the CDR3 reads CASSLGLGNTEAFF. CDR3 DNA: TGTGCCAGCAGCTTAGGGCTCGGGAACACTGAAGCTTTCTTT.

The rearrangement links TRBV2 to TRBJ1-2; TRBD1 agrees at 7 bases. V gave up 3 bases and J gave up 1 base; unmatched junction bases: 8. Germline V gene data show CDR1 as SNHLY and CDR2 as FYNNEI. The CDR3 consists of 16 residues. The CDR3 DNA reads TGTGCCAGCAGTGACCCGGGACAGCCTATTAACTATGGCTACACCTTC. Its translation is CASSDPGQPINYGYTF.

This sequence joins TRBV4-1 and TRBJ2-3, with TRBD2 identical over 13 bases. The CDR3 length is 17 residues. The germline gives CDR1 MGHRA, CDR2 YSYEKL. Losses at the gene ends were 0 bases for V and 7 bases for J; bases not matched to a gene: 7. The CDR3 nucleotides read TGCGCCAGCAGCCAAGATGTCACTAGCGGGGGGGGAAATACGCAGTATTTT. Its translation: CASSQDVTSGGGNTQYF.

The V gene is TRBV10-3, the J gene TRBJ1-6, with TRBD1 matching 7 bases. Trimming at V came to 6 bases and at J to 10 bases, leaving 12 bases not matched to a gene. This CDR3 region has 15 residues. CDR1 is ENHRY, CDR2 SYGVKD, per germline. The CDR3 DNA reads TGTGCCATCAGGGACCAGGGACAGCCAGTCTCACCCCTCCACTTT. The encoded protein is CAIRDQGQPVSPLHF.

As for this clone: A read error is possible here, since a much larger clone lies one base away. The genes are TRBV3-1 (or the pseudogene TRBV3-2) and TRBJ1-1; 7 bases map to TRBD1. V shed 4 bases and J 1 base; nucleotides not matched to a gene: 3. This CDR3 spans 14 amino acids. In germline, CDR1 is LGHDT, CDR2 YNNKEL (reference sequence). CDR3 region: CASSPGQRNTEAFF. In DNA form, the CDR3 reads TGTGCCAGCAGCCCGGGACAGCGGAACACTGAAGCTTTCTTT.

The chain carries TRBV6-5 and TRBJ2-1, with D unclear. This CDR3 is 13 amino acids long. Trimming pared 4 bases from V and 7 bases from J, leaving 11 bases between. Germline values: CDR1 MNHEY, CDR2 SVGAGI. The CDR3 loop is CASSLKPGNEQFF. CDR3 nucleotide sequence: TGTGCCAGCAGTTTAAAGCCAGGAAATGAGCAGTTCTTC.

The chain carries TRBV6-5 and TRBJ2-1; D unresolved. Trimming shortened V by 5 bases and J by 6 bases, and 5 bases separated the two germline ends. CDR1 is MNHEY and CDR2 is SVGAGI in the germline V gene. This CDR3 contains 11 residues. CDR3 region: CASSPLNEQFF. The CDR3 DNA reads TGTGCCAGCAGTCCTCTCAATGAGCAGTTCTTC.

The chain joins TRBV5-8 to TRBJ2-3, with 7 nucleotides matching TRBD1. V was pared by 4 bases and J by 2 bases, with 7 bases of the junction left unmatched. This CDR3 has 15 amino acids. Germline CDR1 is SGHTS and CDR2 is YDEGEE. The CDR3 here is CASSPSDRLTDTQYF. CDR3 DNA sequence: TGTGCCAGCAGCCCCTCGGACAGGCTCACAGATACGCAGTATTTT.

This rearrangement joins TRBV10-3 to TRBJ1-1, with a possible D match to TRBD1 (5 bases). Germline V gene lookup returns CDR1 ENHRY and CDR2 SYGVKD. Trimming took 4 bases from V and 0 from J, leaving 6 bases between them. The length of the CDR3 is 13 residues. CDR3 region: CAISGQMNTEAFF. The CDR3 DNA reads TGTGCCATCAGTGGACAGATGAACACTGAAGCTTTCTTT.

This chain links TRBV9 with TRBJ2-7; 11 bases match TRBD1. J gave up 2 bases and V 4 bases, and 8 bases lay outside the gene matches. Germline V gives CDR1 SGDLS, CDR2 YYNGEE. The CDR3 loop spans 16 amino acids. CDR3 sequence reads: CASSPRGTGGPYEQYF. The CDR3 bases are TGTGCCAGCAGCCCCCGGGGGACAGGGGGACCCTACGAGCAGTACTTC.

The chain has TRBV5-5 and TRBJ2-1, with 9 bases lining up with TRBD2. The J segment lost 8 bases and the V segment lost 4 bases, leaving 16 bases of the junction unmatched. Per the germline V gene, CDR1 is SGHKS and CDR2 is YYEKEE (reference sequence). The CDR3 has 17 amino acids. CDR3 residues: CASSALGGSGGKHEQFF. For the CDR3, the DNA is TGTGCCAGCAGCGCCCTGGGCGGGAGCGGGGGGAAGCATGAGCAGTTCTTC.

V usage is TRBV7-6 and J usage is TRBJ2-3, with D perhaps matching TRBD1 (8 bases). V was shortened by 0 bases and J by 4 bases, with 14 bases between the two germline ends. This CDR3 has 16 amino acids. Germline V CDR1 and CDR2: SGHVS, FNYEAQ. DNA for the CDR3: TGTGCCAGCAGCTTAGCTGGTACAGGGGGGGCAGATACGCAGTATTTT. This gives the protein CASSLAGTGGADTQYF.

This rearrangement joins TRBV4-1 to TRBJ2-7, with D unclear. This CDR3 is built from 14 residues. CDR1 and CDR2 from the germline V gene are MGHRA and YSYEKL. With 1 base removed from V and 1 base from J, the gap between germline ends came to 8 bases. The CDR3 loop is CASSQVSRSYEQYF. The CDR3, as DNA: TGCGCCAGCAGCCAAGTGAGCCGATCCTACGAGCAGTACTTC.

The chain carries TRBV30 and TRBJ1-2; possible D gene TRBD1, 5 bases. Germline V gene sequence: CDR1 GTSNPN, CDR2 SVGIG (reference sequence). The CDR3 length is 14 residues. V was trimmed by 0 bases and J by 5 bases, leaving 13 bases between them. The CDR3 region has the DNA TGTGCCTGGAGTGTACAGCGGGGGACTTATGGCTACACCTTC. It is translated as CAWSVQRGTYGYTF.

This clone came up once. DNA for the CDR3: TGCGCCAGCAGCCGCGGAAGGGGCGGAGAAGAAAAACTGTTTTTT. Translation gives CASSRGRGGEEKLFF. The V gene is TRBV5-1, the J gene TRBJ1-4, with a weak D call TRBD1 (5 bases). CDR1 and CDR2 (germline): SGHRS, YFSETQ. The germline V and J ends were trimmed by 4 bases and 8 bases, with 18 bases remaining between them. There are 15 residues in the CDR3.